Below, 5 T cell receptor beta chains from the same sample are listed, as sequenced in a study of blood T cell repertoires in COVID-19. Method: immunoSEQ multiplex PCR; TCRdb's copy keeps in-frame clones and lacks some. The data hold around 230,000 clones, with 80% to 85% observed a single time. The sample was peripheral blood. Receptor source: a man aged 35-49 years with acute or convalescent COVID-19.

The V and J genes are TRBV10-3 and TRBJ1-6; TRBD1 might be the D (5 bases). CDR1 is ENHRY and CDR2 is SYGVKD in the germline V gene. The V gene lost 6 bases and the J gene lost 8 bases, with 8 bases spanning the gap. The CDR3 spans 12 residues. Here the CDR3 reads CAIRGGDSPLHF. The CDR3 nucleotides read TGTGCCATCAGGGGGGGTGATTCACCCCTCCACTTT.

The chain couples TRBV9 to TRBJ1-2, with 9 bases lining up with TRBD1. The CDR3 covers 14 residues. V shed 4 bases, J shed 7 bases, and the junction held 8 bases outside the gene matches. From germline, CDR1 is SGDLS and CDR2 YYNGEE. The chain's CDR3 is CASSPQLTGGGYTF. In DNA, the CDR3 is TGTGCCAGCAGCCCCCAACTGACAGGGGGTGGCTACACCTTC.

The chain has TRBV6-5 and TRBJ1-5, with D unresolved. V lost 7 bases, J lost 0 bases, and 10 bases lay in between. CDR1 is MNHEY and CDR2 is SVGAGI in the germline V gene. The CDR3 extends over 14 amino acids. CDR3 bases: TGTGCCAGCAAGTACGACTATAGCAATCAGCCCCAGCATTTT. This codes for CASKYDYSNQPQHF.

This clone showed up just once. The chain employs TRBV19 and TRBJ1-1; a possible D gene is TRBD1 (6 bases). V lost 7 bases and J 6 bases, leaving 21 bases between the germline ends. CDR3 length equals 15 residues. CDR1 is LNHDA, CDR2 SQIVND, per germline (reference sequence). The CDR3 bases are TGTGCCAGTAAAAGGGACATCATTTCTCTATCTGAAGCTTTCTTT. This gives the protein CASKRDIISLSEAFF.

V and J are TRBV6-4 and TRBJ1-2; 8 bases are a match to TRBD1. The J segment lost 6 bases and the V segment lost 5 bases, leaving 11 bases of the junction unmatched. This CDR3 spans 15 amino acids. The germline CDR1 and CDR2 sequences are MRHNA and SNTAGT. The CDR3 region is CASSPFSGGQDGYTF. CDR3 coding DNA: TGTGCCAGCAGTCCATTCTCAGGGGGCCAGGATGGCTACACCTTC.